This TCR beta chain came from a study of blood T cell repertoires in COVID-19. TCRdb keeps only in-frame clones here, not all; method: immunoSEQ multiplex PCR. The table includes approximately 140,000 clones, 85% to 90% detected once. CDR3 size: 15 residues. CDR1 SNHLY and CDR2 FYNNEI come from the germline V gene. Trimming stripped 3 bases from V and 0 bases from J, with 9 bases between. Sequenced material: peripheral blood. The V gene is TRBV2, the J gene TRBJ2-1; D remains ambiguous. The receptor comes from a human donor in a cohort sampled during active COVID-19. The CDR3 DNA reads TGTGCCAGCAGTGATTGGCGGAGCTCCTACAATGAGCAGTTCTTC. It codes for CASSDWRSSYNEQFF.